These 26 T cell receptor beta chains were sequenced from one sample in a study of T cell responses to AZD1222 COVID-19 vaccine (dated by TCRdb to about 2021). The library was produced with the immunoSEQ multiplex PCR assay. TCRdb retrieved this table from immuneACCESS and kept in-frame rearrangements only. Not all clones are present; in checked studies, unresolved V genes account for under half, and no reason is known for the remainder. For this sample there are under 70,000 clones; over 80% appear just once. The leading ten clones occupy about 15% of the sample. This specimen's time point label, per the study, means: baseline before first vaccination. The sample was peripheral blood, taken on day 0 of AZD1222 vaccination. The source is an adult in good health.

The rearrangement links TRBV6-2 or TRBV6-3 to TRBJ2-1; D is undetermined. The ends were cut back, 7 bases at V and 0 bases at J, with 16 bases in the middle. This CDR3 is 16 amino acids long. Germline V gene sequence: CDR1 MNHEY, CDR2 SVGEGT. DNA for the CDR3: TGTGCCAGCAACCCCTCTTCAGTTAGCTCCTACAATGAGCAGTTCTTC. Translated, it gives CASNPSSVSSYNEQFF.

This clone was counted a single time. The chain carries TRBV6-1 and TRBJ2-5; 7 nucleotides line up with TRBD2. Looked up from germline, CDR1 is MNHNS and CDR2 is SASEGT. Trimming cost V 3 bases and J 4 bases; bases outside gene matches: 5. The CDR3 contains 14 residues. The chain's CDR3 is CASSDIAGTETQYF. CDR3 nucleotides: TGTGCCAGCAGTGACATAGCGGGCACAGAGACCCAGTACTTC.

The gene calls are TRBV18 and TRBJ1-2; 7 bases fit TRBD1. V dropped 4 bases and J dropped 4; count of bases not matched to a gene: 9. The germline V gene has CDR1 KGHSH and CDR2 LQKENI. CDR3 length: 15 amino acids. The CDR3 sequence: CASSLQGGARYGYTF. The CDR3 coding sequence is TGTGCCAGCTCACTGCAGGGGGGCGCCCGCTATGGCTACACCTTC. Together with reference TRBV18 and TRBJ1-2, the CDR3 gives the full variable domain: NAGVMQNPRHLVRRRGQEARLRCSPMKGHSHVYWYRQLPEEGLKFMVYLQKENIIDESGMPKERFSAEFPKEGPSILRIQQVVRGDSAAYFCASSLQGGARYGYTFGSGTRLTVV.

The V gene is TRBV14, the J gene TRBJ2-4; D gene uncertain. The CDR3 is 13 residues long. The germline V gene has CDR1 SGHDN and CDR2 FVKESK. The V end lost 1 base, the J end lost 6 bases, and 7 bases lay between the germline ends. The CDR3 reads CASSQGLRNIQYF. As DNA, the CDR3 is TGTGCCAGCAGCCAAGGGTTGAGAAACATTCAGTACTTC.

This CDR3 reads CASSLVGPGLPEFYEQYF. The CDR3 DNA follows: TGTGCCAGCAGCTTAGTGGGGCCGGGCCTCCCCGAATTTTACGAGCAGTACTTC. This rearrangement joins TRBV11-2 to TRBJ2-7, with a tentative D call TRBD1 (5 bases). Germline V lookup: CDR1 SGHAT, CDR2 FQNNGV. The ends were cut back, 1 base at V and 4 bases at J, with 23 bases in the middle. The CDR3 covers 18 residues. The complete variable domain, with remaining parts taken from reference TRBV11-2 and TRBJ2-7, reads EAGVAQSPRYKIIEKRQSVAFWCNPISGHATLYWYQQILGQGPKLLIQFQNNGVVDDSQLPKDRFSAERLKGVDSTLKIQPAKLEDSAVYLCASSLVGPGLPEFYEQYFGPGTRLTVT.

The CDR3 spells CASSLLGGYNEQFF. The CDR3 nucleotides read TGTGCCAGCAGCTTACTGGGAGGGTACAATGAGCAGTTCTTC. This chain joins TRBV11-2 and TRBJ2-1; 7 bases match TRBD2. Germline V gene data show CDR1 as SGHAT and CDR2 as FQNNGV. V trimming: 2 bases; J trimming: 4 bases; junction bases outside the gene matches: 2. The CDR3 extends over 14 amino acids.

The rearrangement uses TRBV5-1 and TRBJ1-4, with 10 bases identical to TRBD1. With V trimmed by 5 bases and J by 4 bases, 11 bases remained unmatched. The CDR3 covers 17 residues. Germline lookup yields CDR1 SGHRS and CDR2 YFSETQ. CDR3 sequence (DNA): TGCGCCAGCAGACTCTCGACAGGGGGCTTTAATAATGAAAAACTGTTTTTT. It codes for CASRLSTGGFNNEKLFF.

The chain recombines TRBV7-9 with TRBJ1-4, with D perhaps matching TRBD1 (5 bases). V shed 2 bases and J shed 8 bases, with 18 bases lying between them. The germline CDR1 and CDR2 sequences are SEHNR and FQNEAQ (reference sequence). CDR3 length: 16 amino acids. The CDR3 reads CASSLKGRWTGEKLFF. The CDR3 nucleotides read TGTGCCAGCAGCTTAAAGGGACGGTGGACCGGGGAAAAACTGTTTTTT.

This clone was counted once. This chain connects TRBV7-3 to TRBJ2-1; D is undetermined. The CDR3 consists of 12 residues. The germline CDR1 and CDR2 sequences are SGHTA and FQGTGA. V dropped 4 bases and J dropped 9 bases, with 10 bases sitting between them. The CDR3 DNA follows: TGTGCCAGCAGCTCTAACCCCGGTGAGCAGTTCTTC. Its protein product is CASSSNPGEQFF. Full variable domain (outside the CDR3, taken from reference TRBV7-3 and TRBJ2-1): GAGVSQTPSNKVTEKGKYVELRCDPISGHTALYWYRQSLGQGPEFLIYFQGTGAADDSGLPNDRFFAVRPEGSVSTLKIQRTERGDSAVYLCASSSNPGEQFFGPGTRLTVL.

The CDR3 reads CASSQRQGVKQPQHF. The CDR3 DNA follows: TGTGCCAGCAGCCAGAGACAGGGGGTCAAACAGCCCCAGCATTTT. The chain couples TRBV3-1 (or the pseudogene TRBV3-2) to TRBJ1-5; 9 bases are shared with TRBD1. The CDR3 spans 15 residues. Trimming took 3 bases from V and 7 from J; bases not matched to a gene: 7. Germline V gene sequence: CDR1 LGHDT, CDR2 YNNKEL (reference sequence).

This clone was seen only once. J is TRBJ2-3 and V is TRBV9; perhaps TRBD1 as D (6 bases). Trimming removed 0 bases from V and 6 bases from J, with 11 bases in between. The germline V gene has CDR1 SGDLS and CDR2 YYNGEE. This CDR3 has 14 amino acids. CDR3 loop: CASSVGGTTDTQYF. The CDR3 DNA is TGTGCCAGCAGCGTAGGGGGGACAACCGATACGCAGTATTTT.

This clone was seen a few times. The chain's CDR3 is CASSLGDREETQYF. The CDR3 region has the DNA TGTGCCAGCAGCTTAGGGGACAGGGAAGAGACCCAGTACTTC. V and J are TRBV7-9 and TRBJ2-5; TRBD1 matches at 9 bases. After removal of 1 base from V and 3 bases from J, the junction contained 0 bases not matched to a gene. In germline, CDR1 is SEHNR, CDR2 FQNEAQ (reference sequence). CDR3 length equals 14 residues.

The sample holds a few counts of this clone. The chain uses TRBV6-5 and TRBJ2-7, with D unclear. Germline-derived CDR1 and CDR2 are MNHEY and SVGAGI. V lost 5 bases, J lost 3 bases, and 17 bases lay in between. CDR3 length: 15 amino acids. DNA of the CDR3: TGTGCCAGCAGTCCCGACGGAATTAGTATCTACGAGCAGTACTTC. Translation: CASSPDGISIYEQYF.

V usage is TRBV7-8 and J usage is TRBJ1-5; D gene ambiguous. V gave up 2 bases and J gave up 0 bases, with 14 bases separating them. Germline V CDR1 and CDR2: SGHVS, FQNEAQ. This CDR3 is built from 17 residues. The chain's CDR3 is CASSLTLPGPSNQPQHF. The CDR3 coding sequence is TGTGCCAGCAGCTTAACCCTCCCGGGCCCTAGCAATCAGCCCCAGCATTTT.

This sequence joins TRBV6-5 and TRBJ1-1, with D hard to call. V lost 7 bases to trimming and J lost 2 bases, with 5 bases between them. The germline CDR1 and CDR2 sequences are MNHEY and SVGAGI. The CDR3 runs to 11 residues. The chain's CDR3 is CASTYNTEAFF. In nucleotides, the CDR3 is TGTGCCAGCACCTATAACACTGAAGCTTTCTTT.

This chain uses TRBV2 with TRBJ1-3, with D hard to call. The V end lost 4 bases, the J end lost 1 base, and 14 bases lay between the germline ends. From germline, CDR1 is SNHLY and CDR2 FYNNEI. The CDR3 contains 16 residues. CDR3 nucleotides: TGTGCCAGCAGTGTGCTACATGAGGCGTCTGGAAACACCATATATTTT. Encoded protein: CASSVLHEASGNTIYF.

The J gene is TRBJ2-3, the V gene TRBV7-9; 8 bases agree with TRBD2. Unmatched junction bases numbered 5, after V lost 1 base and J lost 2 bases. Germline loops: CDR1 SEHNR, CDR2 FQNEAQ (reference sequence). CDR3 size: 16 residues. CDR3 nucleotide sequence: TGTGCCAGCAGCTTAGTCCTTAGCGGGGTCACAGATACGCAGTATTTT. As protein: CASSLVLSGVTDTQYF. Full variable domain (outside the CDR3, taken from reference TRBV7-9 and TRBJ2-3): DTGVSQNPRHKITKRGQNVTFRCDPISEHNRLYWYRQTLGQGPEFLTYFQNEAQLEKSRLLSDRFSAERPKGSFSTLEIQRTEQGDSAMYLCASSLVLSGVTDTQYFGPGTRLTVL.

J is TRBJ1-4 and V is TRBV6-5, with D perhaps TRBD1 (5 bases). The V and J ends lost 5 bases and 8 bases respectively, with 15 bases between them. The CDR3 has 14 residues. CDR1 is MNHEY and CDR2 is SVGAGI in the germline V gene. CDR3 region: CASSLDSRIEKLFF. CDR3 bases: TGTGCCAGCAGTCTAGACAGTAGGATCGAAAAACTGTTTTTT.

The chain links TRBV9 to TRBJ2-2, with D unclear. The germline V and J ends were trimmed by 1 base and 4 bases, with 8 bases remaining between them. CDR1 and CDR2 (germline): SGDLS, YYNGEE. The CDR3 loop spans 14 amino acids. For the CDR3, the DNA is TGTGCCAGCAGCGTATTATGGGGCACCGGGGAGCTGTTTTTT. The encoded protein is CASSVLWGTGELFF.

Only a few counts were recorded for this clone. The V gene is TRBV10-1, the J gene TRBJ2-7, with D perhaps TRBD1 or TRBD2 (5 bases each). The CDR3 loop spans 13 amino acids. Trimming left V 0 bases short and J 4 bases short, with 7 bases between. Germline-derived CDR1 and CDR2 are WNHNN and SYGVQD (reference sequence). The CDR3 loop reads CASSESRGYEQYF. The CDR3 DNA reads TGCGCCAGCAGTGAGTCGAGGGGTTACGAGCAGTACTTC.

This clone has a handful of counts. The rearrangement joins TRBV6-2 or TRBV6-3 to TRBJ1-5; D is ambiguous. The CDR3 extends over 13 amino acids. The germline V gene encodes CDR1 MNHEY and CDR2 SVGEGT. V lost 2 bases to trimming and J lost 4 bases, with 6 bases between them. In DNA form, the CDR3 reads TGTGCCAGCAGTTACGAAGCTAATCAGCCCCAGCATTTT. This gives the protein CASSYEANQPQHF.

The chain employs TRBV2 and TRBJ1-1; D is ambiguous. The germline V gene has CDR1 SNHLY and CDR2 FYNNEI. This CDR3 region has 13 residues. The ends were cut back, 2 bases at V and 1 base at J, with 5 bases in the middle. For the CDR3, the DNA is TGTGCCAGCAGTGAAAATAGGAACACTGAAGCTTTCTTT. Its protein product is CASSENRNTEAFF. The whole variable domain, remainder taken from reference TRBV2 and TRBJ1-1, is EPEVTQTPSHQVTQMGQEVILRCVPISNHLYFYWYRQILGQKVEFLVSFYNNEISEKSEIFDDQFSVERPDGSNFTLKIRSTKLEDSAMYFCASSENRNTEAFFGQGTRLTVV.

V and J are TRBV2 and TRBJ2-5, with TRBD1 identical over 8 bases. Germline lookup yields CDR1 SNHLY and CDR2 FYNNEI. The CDR3 extends over 14 amino acids. The V and J ends lost 4 bases and 5 bases, in that order; junction bases with no gene match: 6. CDR3 bases: TGTGCCAGCAGTGGACAGGGGCTGGGGGAGACCCAGTACTTC. As protein: CASSGQGLGETQYF.

The chain has TRBV6-2 or TRBV6-3 and TRBJ2-7, with 13 positions matching TRBD2. Germline V gene sequence: CDR1 MNHEY, CDR2 SVGEGT. J lost 6 bases, V lost 2 bases, and 4 bases had no gene match. There are 15 residues in the CDR3. The CDR3 reads CASSYSGLAGAEQYF. As DNA, the CDR3 is TGTGCCAGCAGTTACAGTGGACTAGCGGGAGCCGAGCAGTACTTC.

V gene TRBV5-4 combines with J gene TRBJ2-3; the D is unclear. Trimming took off 0 bases at V and 0 bases at J, with 11 bases between the two ends. There are 16 residues in the CDR3. CDR1 SGHNT and CDR2 YYREEE come from the germline V gene (reference sequence). The CDR3 reads CASSLALEKSTDTQYF. The CDR3 nucleotides read TGTGCCAGCAGCTTGGCCCTCGAAAAAAGCACAGATACGCAGTATTTT. Full variable domain (missing parts from reference TRBV5-4 and TRBJ2-3): ETGVTQSPTHLIKTRGQQVTLRCSSQSGHNTVSWYQQALGQGPQFIFQYYREEENGRGNFPPRFSGLQFPNYSSELNVNALELDDSALYLCASSLALEKSTDTQYFGPGTRLTVL.

The sample holds a few counts of this clone. The V gene is TRBV12-3 or TRBV12-4, the J gene TRBJ2-5; D gene uncertain. The CDR3 has 13 residues. V was trimmed by 3 bases and J by 5 bases, leaving 10 bases between them. CDR3 in amino acids: CASSFEFTETQYF. CDR3 DNA: TGTGCCAGCAGTTTTGAGTTTACGGAGACCCAGTACTTC.